What follows are 25 T cell receptor beta chains derived from one specimen sequenced in a study of neurological immune-mediated disorders. Using its own MiXCR run on the 5' RACE reads, TCRdb lists one record per CDR3 protein. In the table there are tens of thousands of distinct CDR3 sequences, approximately 4.5% of which are singletons. Specimen: PBMCs. The source of these receptors is a man younger than 35 in good health.

This clonotype was seen ten or more times. In nucleotides, the CDR3 is TGTGCCAGCAGTTACAAGGGTACCACTGAAGCTTTCTTT. Translated: CASSYKGTTEAFF. This chain links TRBV6-5 with TRBJ1-1; unclear D gene. V shed 2 bases and J shed 4 bases, with 8 bases lying between them. CDR3 size: 13 residues. CDR1 is MNHEY and CDR2 is SVGAGI in the germline V gene.

This clonotype was counted many times. The V gene is TRBV20-1, the J gene TRBJ2-7; TRBD2 is a possible D gene (7 bases). The CDR3 sequence is 16 residues long. Germline CDR1 reads DFQATT; CDR2 reads SNEGSKA (reference sequence). With 0 bases removed from V and 3 bases from J, the gap between germline ends came to 18 bases. As DNA, the CDR3 is TGCAGTGCTAGAGAATGGGCGGGGGCCTCACTCTACGAGCAGTACTTC. It translates to CSAREWAGASLYEQYF.

This clonotype was counted ten times or more. The chain employs TRBV7-2 and TRBJ2-7; 11 nucleotides match TRBD2. The J segment lost 6 bases and the V segment lost 5 bases, leaving 6 bases of the junction unmatched. CDR1 is SGHTA, CDR2 FQGNSA, per germline. The CDR3 loop spans 14 amino acids. CDR3: CASSVLAGAREQYF. Written as DNA, the CDR3 is TGTGCCAGCAGCGTACTAGCGGGGGCGCGCGAGCAGTACTTC.

The chain couples TRBV7-3 to TRBJ2-1; 9 bases agree with TRBD2. V was pared by 3 bases and J by 12 bases, with 6 bases of the junction left unmatched. The CDR3 extends over 13 amino acids. In germline, CDR1 is SGHTA, CDR2 FQGTGA. The DNA of the CDR3 is TGTGCCAGCAGCTTGACTAGCGGAGGTCGGCAGTTCTTC. It specifies CASSLTSGGRQFF.

This clonotype occurred many times. The gene calls are TRBV21-1 and TRBJ2-7. TRBV21-1 is a recognized pseudogene. The CDR3 sequence is 14 residues long. Written as DNA, the CDR3 is TGTGCCAGCAGCAAAGATGGGATCCCCTACGAGCAGTACTTC. Protein: CASSKDGIPYEQYF.

Ten or more counts support this clonotype. The J gene is TRBJ2-1, the V gene TRBV5-1; TRBD1 matches 7 bases. The trim removed 3 bases at V and 3 bases at J, leaving 9 bases unmatched. The CDR3 has 16 amino acids. CDR1 and CDR2 (germline): SGHRS, YFSETQ. The CDR3 DNA is TGCGCCAGCAGCTCCGAGACAGGGTTTCTCTACAATGAGCAGTTCTTC. Translated: CASSSETGFLYNEQFF.

This clonotype was recorded at least ten times. The chain is built from TRBV2 and TRBJ1-4; D possibly corresponds to TRBD1 (5 bases). With 6 bases removed from V and 4 bases from J, the gap between germline ends came to 9 bases. This CDR3 comprises 13 residues. Germline V CDR1 and CDR2: SNHLY, FYNNEI. The CDR3 is CASRRDFNEKLFF. The CDR3 DNA follows: TGTGCCAGCAGACGGGACTTTAATGAAAAACTGTTTTTT.

This clonotype was found many times. V gene TRBV5-1 combines with J gene TRBJ1-6; TRBD1 matches 8 bases. With V trimmed by 2 bases and J by 7 bases, 2 bases remained unmatched. The CDR3 contains 14 residues. Germline V lookup: CDR1 SGHRS, CDR2 YFSETQ. The CDR3 sequence is CASSFTGGNSPLHF. The CDR3 DNA reads as TGCGCCAGCAGCTTCACAGGGGGGAATTCACCCCTCCACTTT.

The sample holds many counts of this clonotype. The V call is TRBV12-3 or TRBV12-4, the J call TRBJ2-7; a possible D gene is TRBD1 (5 bases). There are 15 residues in the CDR3. Trimming took off 3 bases at V and 3 bases at J, with 15 bases between the two ends. This CDR3 is CASSFTTAGVYEQYF. CDR3 coding DNA: TGTGCCAGCAGTTTCACGACAGCCGGAGTCTACGAGCAGTACTTC.

This clonotype was detected ten times or more. The chain employs TRBV9 and TRBJ2-1; D is uncertain. V was shortened by 4 bases and J by 9 bases, with 11 bases between the two germline ends. The CDR3 sequence is 12 residues long. From germline, CDR1 is SGDLS and CDR2 YYNGEE. The CDR3 loop is CASSQNSGEQFF. DNA of the CDR3: TGTGCCAGCAGCCAAAACTCCGGTGAGCAGTTCTTC.

The DNA for the CDR3 is TGTGCCTGCCCTCGTAAGGGGAATCAAGAGACCCAGTACTTC. This sequence encodes CACPRKGNQETQYF. The rearrangement uses TRBV30 and TRBJ2-5; maybe TRBD1 (5 bases). The CDR3 loop spans 14 amino acids. Trimming cost V 6 bases and J 2 bases, with 16 bases left between them. Germline V gene data show CDR1 as GTSNPN and CDR2 as SVGIG (reference sequence).

The table lists this clonotype with many counts. The chain uses TRBV20-1 and TRBJ1-1; no clear D. Germline V gene data show CDR1 as DFQATT and CDR2 as SNEGSKA (reference sequence). V gave up 8 bases and J gave up 0 bases, with 7 bases separating them. This CDR3 contains 11 residues. The CDR3: CSPRLNTEAFF. The CDR3 DNA sequence: TGCAGTCCGCGATTGAACACTGAAGCTTTCTTT.

This clonotype showed up many times. This chain joins TRBV12-3 or TRBV12-4 and TRBJ2-5, with 9 bases fitting TRBD2. The CDR3 has 18 amino acids. V lost 3 bases and J lost 0; bases outside the gene matches: 11. The CDR3 region is CASSFLPRRTSDQETQYF. The CDR3 region has the DNA TGTGCCAGCAGTTTTCTCCCTCGCAGGACTAGCGACCAAGAGACCCAGTACTTC.

This clonotype showed up many times. This chain links TRBV7-9 with TRBJ2-7, with TRBD2 as a possible D gene (6 bases). The CDR3 covers 14 residues. CDR1 is SEHNR and CDR2 is FQNEAQ in the germline V gene (reference sequence). The V and J ends lost 5 bases and 9 bases respectively, with 20 bases between them. The CDR3 bases are TGTGCCAGCAGCCCTCTTTTAGCCCCGGGAGCGCAGTACTTC. Its translation: CASSPLLAPGAQYF.

V and J are TRBV18 and TRBJ2-4; D remains ambiguous. The CDR3 consists of 15 residues. V shed 1 base and J shed 9 bases, with 16 bases lying between them. Germline loops: CDR1 KGHSH, CDR2 LQKENI. The CDR3 nucleotides read TGTGCCAGCTCACCACTAGAACTGCCTGGCAGCATTCAGTACTTC. Its protein product is CASSPLELPGSIQYF. Using reference TRBV18 and TRBJ2-4 for the parts outside the CDR3, the full variable domain is NAGVMQNPRHLVRRRGQEARLRCSPMKGHSHVYWYRQLPEEGLKFMVYLQKENIIDESGMPKERFSAEFPKEGPSILRIQQVVRGDSAAYFCASSPLELPGSIQYFGAGTRLSVL.

This clonotype was detected many times. A junction boundary mismatches the germline segment, possibly from a read error. V usage is TRBV7-2 and J usage is TRBJ2-3; D not resolved. The CDR3 loop spans 15 amino acids. Germline CDR1 reads SGHTA; CDR2 reads FQGNSA. CDR3 nucleotides: TGTGCCAGCAGTTTAGGATCCCCTTTCACAGATACGCAGTATTTT. Translating it yields CASSLGSPFTDTQYF. The full variable domain, with the rest looked up from reference TRBV7-2 and TRBJ2-3, is GAGVSQSPSNKVTEKGKDVELRCDPISGHTALYWYRQSLGQGLEFLIYFQGNSAPDKSGLPSDRFSAERTGGSVSTLTIQRTQQEDSAVYLCASSLGSPFTDTQYFGPGTRLTVL.

The table lists this clonotype with many counts. This sequence joins TRBV18 and TRBJ1-2; 7 nucleotides match TRBD1. The CDR3 is made up of 14 amino acids. After removal of 0 bases from V and 5 bases from J, the junction contained 3 bases not matched to a gene. The germline V gene has CDR1 KGHSH and CDR2 LQKENI. Here the CDR3 reads CASSPPGQSYGYTF. The CDR3 coding sequence is TGTGCCAGCTCACCACCGGGACAGAGTTATGGCTACACCTTC.

This clonotype showed up many times. The chain combines TRBV20-1 with TRBJ1-2; D gene uncertain. CDR3 length equals 14 residues. Germline loops: CDR1 DFQATT, CDR2 SNEGSKA (reference sequence). The CDR3 reads CSVWRGADFYGYTF. DNA of the CDR3: TGCAGCGTCTGGCGGGGTGCCGATTTCTATGGCTACACCTTC.

This clonotype was found many times. The genes are TRBV7-9 and TRBJ2-2; D uncertain. The germline CDR1 and CDR2 sequences are SEHNR and FQNEAQ (reference sequence). The CDR3 covers 13 residues. The V end lost 5 bases, the J end lost 6 bases, and 10 bases lay between the germline ends. CDR3 protein: CASSLSFSGELFF. In DNA, the CDR3 is TGTGCCAGCAGCCTTAGTTTCTCCGGGGAGCTGTTTTTT. Combining the CDR3 with reference TRBV7-9 and TRBJ2-2 gives the whole variable domain DTGVSQNPRHKITKRGQNVTFRCDPISEHNRLYWYRQTLGQGPEFLTYFQNEAQLEKSRLLSDRFSAERPKGSFSTLEIQRTEQGDSAMYLCASSLSFSGELFFGEGSRLTVL.

This clonotype was detected many times. The V gene is TRBV5-1, the J gene TRBJ1-1; tentative D call: TRBD1 (5 bases). This CDR3 is built from 15 residues. CDR1 SGHRS and CDR2 YFSETQ come from the germline V gene. V lost 0 bases to trimming and J lost 1 base, with 10 bases between them. The CDR3 DNA reads TGCGCCAGCAGCTTGGCCGGGACCCGGAACACTGAAGCTTTCTTT. Translating gives CASSLAGTRNTEAFF.

Ten or more counts support this clonotype. The rearrangement joins TRBV25-1 to TRBJ2-2, with D hard to call. V was cut by 5 bases and J by 6 bases, with 7 bases left in between. Germline values: CDR1 MGHDK, CDR2 SYGVNS. The CDR3 sequence is 12 residues long. The CDR3 spells CASSPSAGELFF. CDR3 nucleotide sequence: TGTGCCAGCAGTCCTTCCGCCGGGGAGCTGTTTTTT.

This clonotype was counted ten times or more. V is TRBV20-1 and J is TRBJ1-2; maybe TRBD1 (6 bases). This CDR3 is built from 14 residues. V was cut by 0 bases and J by 3 bases, with 11 bases left in between. The germline gives CDR1 DFQATT, CDR2 SNEGSKA (reference sequence). The CDR3 DNA follows: TGCAGTGCTAGAGATCCACGGGGGCACTATGGCTACACCTTC. This encodes CSARDPRGHYGYTF.

This clonotype was seen repeatedly, ten times or more. The chain combines TRBV20-1 with TRBJ2-1; 9 nucleotides line up with TRBD1. Looked up from germline, CDR1 is DFQATT and CDR2 is SNEGSKA (reference sequence). The CDR3 has 15 residues. Trimming removed 6 bases from V and 6 bases from J; junction bases left unmatched: 12. This chain's CDR3 is CSADLRQGVGNEQFF. For the CDR3, the DNA is TGCAGTGCCGATCTTCGACAGGGGGTGGGCAATGAGCAGTTCTTC.

This clonotype was counted many times. V is TRBV29-1 and J is TRBJ1-2, with a weak D call TRBD1 (6 bases). Germline values: CDR1 SQVTM, CDR2 ANQGSEA. The CDR3 spans 13 residues. The V and J ends lost 0 bases and 4 bases respectively, with 9 bases between them. CDR3 protein: CSVEDPRGYGYTF. Written as DNA, the CDR3 is TGCAGCGTTGAAGACCCCAGGGGCTATGGCTACACCTTC.

This clonotype was recorded at least ten times. This rearrangement joins TRBV4-1 to TRBJ2-7; D perhaps matches TRBD1 (5 bases). Between the trimmed V and J ends, which lost 4 bases and 2 bases, there was a span of 12 bases. CDR3 length: 14 amino acids. CDR1 is MGHRA, CDR2 YSYEKL, per germline. In nucleotides, the CDR3 is TGCGCCAGCAGCCCACGGCAGGGTACCTACGAGCAGTACTTC. Its translation is CASSPRQGTYEQYF.